This T cell receptor beta chain was observed in a study of T-cell memory formation after mild COVID-19. The overall study: The study found TCR clusters largely donor specific. Points from the study as a whole: CD8+ contracting clones occupied EMRA, while CD4+ ones occupied mainly CM and EM.

V was clipped by 0 bases and J by 7 bases, with 15 bases between them. The CDR3 is made up of 15 amino acids. Germline V gene sequence: CDR1 MGHRA, CDR2 YSYEKL. Each CDR3 protein gets one entry after TCRdb re-called the 5' RACE reads with MiXCR. Of 180,000 or so distinct CDR3 sequences listed, 16% are singletons. A few counts support this clonotype. Its antigen is unknown. The V call is TRBV4-1, the J call TRBJ1-1; no reliable D call. This TCR was recovered from an adult woman who had mild COVID-19 (a few samples of this study predate the infection). Cell type and time point are not known. Source material: PBMCs or a T cell subset sorted from them (not recorded which). The CDR3 bases are TGCGCCAGCAGCCAAGAGGGTGGAATAGGGAATGAAGCTTTCTTT. Protein sequence: CASSQEGGIGNEAFF.